These T cell receptor beta chains were read from a single sample in a study of beta chain features in type 1 diabetes. TCRdb's table, derived via immunoSEQ multiplex PCR, lists solely in-frame clones and lacks some. The repertoire holds roughly 140,000 clones, with about 7% as singletons. The specimen sequenced was central memory CD4+ T cells from blood. The receptors stem from a woman under 40 in good health. The CDR3 runs from the conserved cysteine through the conserved F or W. A D gene is named only where the DNA matches it firmly. Size tells how often a clone was seen (once, few, many) or the class of an expanded clone, and some rows leave it out.

D gene	V gene	clone size	J gene	CDR3 DNA	CDR3 protein
TRBD1	TRBV28	NA	TRBJ2-5	TGTGCCAGCAGTTTATACCGACAGGGGCAAGAGACCCAGTACTTC	CASSLYRQGQETQYF
NA	TRBV4-2	many	TRBJ1-2	TGTGCCAGCAGCCAAGGGGGCCTGGAAGGATATGGCTACACCTTC	CASSQGGLEGYGYTF
NA	TRBV7-2	NA	TRBJ2-2	TGTGCCAGCAGCTTCTCGGCGGGACCCGGGGAGCTGTTTTTT	CASSFSAGPGELFF
TRBD2	TRBV9	few	TRBJ2-3	TGTGCCAGCAGCTTCCTACTAGCGGGAGGGCCGACAGATACGCAGTATTTT	CASSFLLAGGPTDTQYF
NA	TRBV21-1	few	TRBJ2-1	NA	CASSKVLFGTGNLYNEQFF
TRBD2	TRBV18	NA	TRBJ2-7	TGTGCCAGCTCCGTTGGACTAGCCGGTGTCGAGCAGTACTTC	CASSVGLAGVEQYF
NA	TRBV5-8	NA	TRBJ2-6	TGTGCCAGCAGTCCAGGGCAATCTGGGGCCAACGTCCTGACTTTC	CASSPGQSGANVLTF
TRBD1	TRBV4-1	NA	TRBJ1-3	TGCGCCAGCAGCCCGACAGGGGCCGAGAGCTCTGGAAACACCATATATTTT	CASSPTGAESSGNTIYF
TRBD1	TRBV7-9	NA	TRBJ1-2	TGTGCCAGCAGCTTAACTGCACCGGGACAGGGACCCTATGGCTACACCTTC	CASSLTAPGQGPYGYTF
NA	TRBV6-5	few	TRBJ2-6	TGTGCCAGCAGATCCGCGGGTGCTGGGGCCAACGTCCTGACTTTC	CASRSAGAGANVLTF
NA	TRBV27	NA	TRBJ1-2	TGTGCCAGCAGTCCCACAGGGACATTCTATGGCTACACCTTC	CASSPTGTFYGYTF
TRBD2	TRBV29-1	many	TRBJ2-5	TGCAGCGTTGTAGGGACTAGCGGGGCTCAAGAGACCCAGTACTTC	CSVVGTSGAQETQYF
NA	TRBV7-2	many	TRBJ2-7	TGTGCCAGCAGCTATGGAGGGAAGACAGGGTCATTAAGCGAGCAGTACTTC	CASSYGGKTGSLSEQYF
TRBD2	TRBV5-4	few	TRBJ2-7	TGTGCCAGCAGCCCTGGAGGCGGGAGCTCCTACGAGCAGTACTTC	CASSPGGGSSYEQYF
NA	TRBV25-1	few	TRBJ2-1	TGTGCCAGTAAATTCCAGGTAACCCCCTACAATGAGCAGTTCTTC	CASKFQVTPYNEQFF
NA	TRBV7-3	NA	TRBJ1-1	TGTGCCAGCAGCTTAGTAGTGAGGGTAGGGAACACTGAAGCTTTCTTT	CASSLVVRVGNTEAFF
TRBD2	TRBV27	few	TRBJ2-3	TGTGCCAGCAGGGGGGGGGACCCTTCTAGCACAGATACGCAGTATTTT	CASRGGDPSSTDTQYF
NA	TRBV19	few	TRBJ2-1	TGTGCCAGTAGTATTAGGGACTCAACGGAAGGGTATGAGCAGTTCTTC	CASSIRDSTEGYEQFF
NA	TRBV7-9	many	TRBJ2-3	TGTGCCAGCAGCTTAGTGTTGGCTGGCACAGATACGCAGTATTTT	CASSLVLAGTDTQYF
TRBD1	TRBV5-5	NA	TRBJ2-3	TGTGCCAGCAGCTGGACAGGGAGCACAGATACGCAGTATTTT	CASSWTGSTDTQYF
TRBD1	TRBV19	NA	TRBJ2-7	TGTGCCAGTAGTAAAGGACAGGGGTATGGGTCCTACGAGCAGTACTTC	CASSKGQGYGSYEQYF
NA	TRBV4-3	many	TRBJ2-1	TGCGCCAGCAGCCAGCTAGGATCCTACAATGAGCAGTTCTTC	CASSQLGSYNEQFF
TRBD1	TRBV11-1	NA	TRBJ2-5	TGTGCCAGCAGCTCGGACAGGGGGCTCGGGGAGACCCAGTACTTC	CASSSDRGLGETQYF
NA	TRBV10-3	NA	TRBJ1-2	TGTGCCATCAGTGTGCGAAGCGGCTACACCTTC	CAISVRSGYTF
TRBD1	TRBV25-1	few	TRBJ1-1	TGTGCCAGCATGGACAGGGATGGAGCTGAAGCTTTCTTT	CASMDRDGAEAFF
NA	TRBV29-1	many	TRBJ1-5	TGCAGCGTTGTTATCAGGGATGGCAATCAGCCCCAGCATTTT	CSVVIRDGNQPQHF
TRBD1	TRBV29-1	NA	TRBJ2-7	TGCAGCGCAGCTGCCGGGACAGGGGGTGGCTACGAGCAGTACTTC	CSAAAGTGGGYEQYF
TRBD1	TRBV28	NA	TRBJ1-2	TGTGCCAGCAGTTTACACCAGGGGGGCAACTATGGCTACACCTTC	CASSLHQGGNYGYTF
TRBD1	TRBV19	few	TRBJ1-5	TGTGCCAGTAGTATAGTAGGGGGCGGACAGCCCCAGCATTTT	CASSIVGGGQPQHF
NA	TRBV6-1	NA	TRBJ1-1	TGTGCCAGCCAAATACAGGTGAACACTGAAGCTTTCTTT	CASQIQVNTEAFF
TRBD2	TRBV5-1	NA	TRBJ2-5	TGCGCCAGCAGCCCCCCCGGGAGGGAAGAGACCCAGTACTTC	CASSPPGREETQYF
TRBD1	TRBV12-5	NA	TRBJ2-7	TGTGCTAGTGCCAAACAGGGGGGATCCTACGAGCAGTACTTC	CASAKQGGSYEQYF
TRBD2	TRBV9	few	TRBJ2-3	TGTGCCTCCGGGATCGGACTAGCGGCATTCACAGATACGCAGTATTTT	CASGIGLAAFTDTQYF
TRBD2	TRBV2	NA	TRBJ2-3	TGTGCCAGCAGTGAAGACCCTAGCGGGATCTACACAGATACGCAGTATTTT	CASSEDPSGIYTDTQYF
NA	TRBV18	NA	TRBJ2-6	TGTGCCAGCTCACCGCTCGGTAGCTCTGGGGCCAACGTCCTGACTTTC	CASSPLGSSGANVLTF
TRBD1	TRBV19	few	TRBJ2-4	TGTGCCAGTAGTATGAGAGGGGGCGATGCCAAAAACATTCAGTACTTC	CASSMRGGDAKNIQYF
TRBD2	TRBV18	NA	TRBJ2-1	TGTGCCAGCTCACCACCGTGGCTAGCGGGAGGGCCCCCCTACAATGAGCAGTTCTTC	CASSPPWLAGGPPYNEQFF
TRBD2	TRBV6-6	few	TRBJ2-1	TGTGCCATCCGAAGGACTAGCGGGAGCGATGAGCAGTTCTTC	CAIRRTSGSDEQFF
NA	TRBV19	many	TRBJ1-5	TGTGCCAGTGCCCCCCAGGGGAGGGTCAATCAGCCCCAGCATTTT	CASAPQGRVNQPQHF
NA	TRBV5-1	few	TRBJ2-5	TGCGCCAGCGGGTACGGACTAAACCAAGAGACCCAGTACTTC	CASGYGLNQETQYF
TRBD1	TRBV7-2	few	TRBJ2-3	TGTGCCAGCAGCTTGCAGGGGGCGACAGATACGCAGTATTTT	CASSLQGATDTQYF
TRBD1	TRBV27	many	TRBJ2-7	TGTGCCAGCAGTCCCCGGACAGGGTACGAGCAGTACTTC	CASSPRTGYEQYF